The 10 T cell receptor beta chains given below trace back to one sample, sequenced in a study of T-cell memory formation after mild COVID-19. TCRdb called the 5' RACE reads again in MiXCR, with one record for every CDR3 protein. The sample has 300,000 to 400,000 distinct CDR3 sequences; roughly 21% are singletons. Sequenced input: PBMCs or a T cell subset sorted from them (not recorded which). These receptors all come from an adult woman who had mild COVID-19 (a few samples of this study predate the infection). Cell type and time point are not known.

The chain combines TRBV7-2 with TRBJ2-7; 9 bases align to TRBD2. This CDR3 contains 16 residues. Germline lookup yields CDR1 SGHTA and CDR2 FQGNSA. Trimming cost V 0 bases and J 2 bases; bases outside gene matches: 5. CDR3 bases: TGTGCCAGCAGCTTAGCTGGGCTAGCGGGGACCTACGAGCAGTACTTC. It encodes CASSLAGLAGTYEQYF.

The DNA of the CDR3 is TGTGCCAGTAGTATAGGCACAGGGGGCCCTGAAGCTTTCTTT. This gives the protein CASSIGTGGPEAFF. This sequence joins TRBV19 and TRBJ1-1; 9 nucleotides line up with TRBD1. With 1 base clipped from V and 6 bases from J, the junction kept 3 bases outside the gene matches. CDR1 is LNHDA, CDR2 SQIVND, per germline (reference sequence). The CDR3 loop spans 14 amino acids.

This chain links TRBV28 with TRBJ2-7; 11 nucleotides line up with TRBD1. J lost 3 bases, V lost 3 bases, and 10 bases had no gene match. Germline-derived CDR1 and CDR2 are MDHEN and SYDVKM. CDR3 length: 17 amino acids. CDR3 residues: CASSFVAPGTGGYEQYF. The CDR3 nucleotides read TGTGCCAGCAGTTTCGTAGCTCCTGGGACAGGGGGCTACGAGCAGTACTTC.

In its sample, this clonotype was seen a few times. The chain joins TRBV24-1 to TRBJ2-1; 11 positions agree with TRBD2. Looked up from germline, CDR1 is KGHDR and CDR2 is SFDVKD. This CDR3 is 17 amino acids long. The junction had 10 bases not matched to a gene; V was cut back by 6 bases and J by 4 bases. The CDR3 loop is CATSHRLAGLTYNEQFF. In DNA form, the CDR3 reads TGTGCCACCAGTCATAGACTAGCGGGGCTGACATACAATGAGCAGTTCTTC.

This clonotype was recorded many times. CDR3: CASSLQLSYNEQFF. CDR3 sequence (DNA): TGTGCCAGCAGCTTACAGCTATCCTACAATGAGCAGTTCTTC. This chain links TRBV7-6 with TRBJ2-1; D gene unclear. V lost 2 bases, J lost 1 base, and 6 bases lay in between. Germline V CDR1 and CDR2: SGHVS, FNYEAQ. CDR3 length equals 14 residues.

The chain recombines TRBV4-2 with TRBJ2-3; D is unclear. Trimming stripped 4 bases from V and 0 bases from J, with 8 bases between. The CDR3 loop spans 14 amino acids. Germline loops: CDR1 LGHNA, CDR2 YNFKEQ. The CDR3: CASSPYVSTDTQYF. The CDR3 coding sequence is TGTGCCAGCAGCCCGTACGTTAGCACAGATACGCAGTATTTT.

This clonotype was recorded a few times. The rearrangement joins TRBV11-3 to TRBJ2-1, with a weak D call TRBD1 (6 bases). Germline CDR1 and CDR2: SGHNT and YENEEA. V gave up 5 bases and J gave up 7 bases, with 24 bases separating them. The CDR3 runs to 17 residues. CDR3 amino acids: CASSDSGGIRSGNEQFF. The CDR3 region has the DNA TGTGCCAGCAGCGATAGTGGGGGCATACGGTCGGGGAATGAGCAGTTCTTC.

V usage is TRBV30 and J usage is TRBJ2-1, with TRBD1 matching 9 bases. Per germline, CDR1 GTSNPN and CDR2 SVGIG (reference sequence). With V trimmed by 6 bases and J by 7 bases, 7 bases remained unmatched. The CDR3 covers 13 residues. The CDR3 region has the DNA TGTGCCTGTGGGGGACAGGGATGGAATGAGCAGTTCTTC. Translating it yields CACGGQGWNEQFF.

This clonotype has a handful of counts. V gene TRBV9 combines with J gene TRBJ2-3; 9 bases fit TRBD1. Losses at the gene ends were 4 bases for V and 3 bases for J; bases not matched to a gene: 9. Germline CDR1 is SGDLS and CDR2 is YYNGEE. This CDR3 is 16 amino acids long. CDR3 coding DNA: TGTGCCAGCAGCTTCTTCCGGGACAGGGAAACAGATACGCAGTATTTT. This gives the protein CASSFFRDRETDTQYF.

There are a few counts of this clonotype. The rearrangement links TRBV7-6 to TRBJ2-1; 10 bases agree with TRBD1. The CDR3 consists of 18 residues. The V segment lost 2 bases and the J segment 5 bases; nucleotides outside the gene matches: 12. Germline V gene lookup returns CDR1 SGHVS and CDR2 FNYEAQ. The CDR3 spells CASSLPPGVGQGNNEQFF. CDR3 in DNA: TGTGCCAGCAGCTTACCGCCCGGGGTGGGACAGGGGAACAATGAGCAGTTCTTC.